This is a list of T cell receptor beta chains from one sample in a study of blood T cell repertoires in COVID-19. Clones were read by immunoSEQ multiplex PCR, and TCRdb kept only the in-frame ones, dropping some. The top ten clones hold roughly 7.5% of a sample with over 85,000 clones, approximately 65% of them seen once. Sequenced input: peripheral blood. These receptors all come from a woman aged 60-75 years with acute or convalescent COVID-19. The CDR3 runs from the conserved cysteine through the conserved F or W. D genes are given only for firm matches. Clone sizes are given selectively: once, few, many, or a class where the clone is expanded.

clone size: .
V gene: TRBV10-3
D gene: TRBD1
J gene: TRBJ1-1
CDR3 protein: CAMAGDRSPEAFF
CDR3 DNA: TGTGCCATGGCCGGGGACAGGAGCCCTGAAGCTTTCTTT

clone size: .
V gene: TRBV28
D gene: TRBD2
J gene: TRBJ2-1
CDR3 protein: CASRTSGSYNEQFF
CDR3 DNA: TGTGCCAGCAGGACTAGCGGGTCCTACAATGAGCAGTTCTTC

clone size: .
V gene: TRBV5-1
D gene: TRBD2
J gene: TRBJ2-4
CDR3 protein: CASSSGLAGFLAKNIQYF
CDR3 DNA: TGCGCCAGCAGCTCGGGACTAGCGGGGTTTCTAGCCAAAAACATTCAGTACTTC

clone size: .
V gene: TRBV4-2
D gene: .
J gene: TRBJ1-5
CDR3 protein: CASSQGPGSNQPQHF
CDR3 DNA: TGTGCCAGCAGCCAAGGGCCAGGGAGCAATCAGCCCCAGCATTTT

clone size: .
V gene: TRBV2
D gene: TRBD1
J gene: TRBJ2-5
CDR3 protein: CASIEGAWGETQYF
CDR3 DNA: TGTGCCAGCATCGAGGGGGCGTGGGGAGAGACCCAGTACTTC

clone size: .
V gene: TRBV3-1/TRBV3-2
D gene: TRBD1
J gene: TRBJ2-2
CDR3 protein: CASSDRGTPNTGELFF
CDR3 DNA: TGTGCCAGCAGCGACAGGGGTACCCCGAACACCGGGGAGCTGTTTTTT

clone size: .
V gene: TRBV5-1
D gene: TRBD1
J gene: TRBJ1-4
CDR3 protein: CASSPGQGNEKLFF
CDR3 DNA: TGCGCCAGCAGCCCGGGACAGGGGAATGAAAAACTGTTTTTT

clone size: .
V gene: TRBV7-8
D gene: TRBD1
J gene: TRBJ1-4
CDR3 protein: CASSRTGGPSEKLFF
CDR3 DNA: TGTGCCAGCAGCCGGACAGGGGGGCCAAGCGAAAAACTGTTTTTT

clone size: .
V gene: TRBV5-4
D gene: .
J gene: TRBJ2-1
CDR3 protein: CASSLDRAYNEQFF
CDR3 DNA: TGTGCCAGCAGCTTGGACAGGGCGTATAATGAGCAGTTCTTC

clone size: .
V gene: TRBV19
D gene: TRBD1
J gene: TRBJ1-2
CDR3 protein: CATSSVGQGNYGYTF
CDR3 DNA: TGTGCCACCTCCTCTGTCGGACAGGGGAACTATGGCTACACCTTC

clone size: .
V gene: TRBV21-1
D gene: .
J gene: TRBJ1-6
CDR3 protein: CASSKIWVSDRDNSPLHF
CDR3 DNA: TGTGCCAGCAGCAAAATATGGGTCTCGGACAGGGATAATTCACCCCTCCACTTT

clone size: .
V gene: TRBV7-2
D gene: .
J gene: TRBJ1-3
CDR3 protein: CASSLTFRNTIYF
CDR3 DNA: TGTGCCAGCAGCTTAACTTTCAGAAACACCATATATTTT

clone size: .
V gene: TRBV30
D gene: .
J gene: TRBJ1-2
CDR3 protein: CAWSVNSNYGYTF
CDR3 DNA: TGTGCCTGGAGTGTAAACAGTAACTATGGCTACACCTTC

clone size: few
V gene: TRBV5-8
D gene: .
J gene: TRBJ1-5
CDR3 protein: CASSLGDRHNQPQHF
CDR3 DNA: TGTGCCAGCAGCTTGGGTGACAGACACAATCAGCCCCAGCATTTT

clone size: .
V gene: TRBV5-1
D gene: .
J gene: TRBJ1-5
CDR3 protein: CASSLSTGDQPQHF
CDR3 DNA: TGCGCCAGCAGCTTGAGTACCGGGGATCAGCCCCAGCATTTT

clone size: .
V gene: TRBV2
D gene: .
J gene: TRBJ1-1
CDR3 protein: CASRPTATEAFF
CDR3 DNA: TGTGCCAGCAGACCGACAGCCACCGAAGCTTTCTTT

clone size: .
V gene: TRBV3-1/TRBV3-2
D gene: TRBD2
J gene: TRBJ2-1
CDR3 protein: CASSPGLAGARGNEQFF
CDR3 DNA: TGTGCCAGCAGCCCGGGACTAGCGGGGGCCCGAGGGAATGAGCAGTTCTTC